This T cell receptor (beta chain) was identified in a study of blood T cells in healthy people across ages. Broader study findings: The study found TCR beta diversity correlated strongly with naive T cell percentage.

A J-beta primer mix and a sample-barcoded 5' primer were used in a second PCR of roughly 7 to 12 cycles. A template-switch adaptor containing 12 random nucleotides labeled each cDNA molecule. A single record per CDR3 protein comes from TCRdb applying MiXCR to the 5' RACE reads. The table shows 1.5 million to 2 million distinct CDR3 sequences, with around half occurring only once. V lost 2 bases and J lost 6, with 13 bases in between. In germline, CDR1 is MNHEY, CDR2 SVGEGT. CDR3 length equals 14 residues. Researchers collected approximately 9.9 milliliters of peripheral blood from every single donor. Samples each had at least 6 micrograms of total RNA extracted. This clonotype was counted a few times. Antigen specificity is unknown.

Sequencing was carried out using blood. The V gene is TRBV6-2 or TRBV6-3, the J gene TRBJ1-1; D is ambiguous. The clonotype originates from a woman between 35 and 50 years old in good health. CDR3 DNA: TGTGCCAGCAGTTACAGCCGTCTGGGGTCTGAAGCTTTCTTT. Amino acid sequence: CASSYSRLGSEAFF.